Following are 24 T cell receptor beta chains from one sample sequenced in a study of T cell clones after liver transplantation. Measured with immunoSEQ multiplex PCR; TCRdb has only the in-frame clones, and not every one. The data contain some 80,000 clones, around 80% of them singletons. The material was CD4+ T cells from blood, obtained around 48 months after liver transplant. These receptors all come from a human patient who received a liver transplant. Part of the T cells may come from the graft donor.

This sequence joins TRBV5-5 and TRBJ2-3; no definite D call. V shed 7 bases and J shed 2 bases, with 14 bases lying between them. Germline loops: CDR1 SGHKS, CDR2 YYEKEE (reference sequence). There are 14 residues in the CDR3. The CDR3: CASRTFTLTDTQYF. The CDR3 DNA reads TGTGCCAGCCGAACGTTCACACTCACAGATACGCAGTATTTT.

This chain uses TRBV7-2 with TRBJ1-4, with 9 positions matching TRBD1. The CDR3 is 14 residues long. In germline, CDR1 is SGHTA, CDR2 FQGNSA. The V gene end was trimmed by 5 bases and the J gene end by 6 bases; junction bases not matched to a gene: 4. The CDR3 coding sequence is TGTGCCAGCAGCCCCGGGACAGGGTATGAAAAACTGTTTTTT. It codes for CASSPGTGYEKLFF.

The count of this clone is one. The rearrangement links TRBV19 to TRBJ1-4; D remains unclear. CDR1 is LNHDA, CDR2 SQIVND, per germline (reference sequence). Deletions cut 3 bases from V and 7 bases from J, with 9 bases between. The CDR3 covers 13 residues. CDR3 in amino acids: CASSIIPGEKLFF. The DNA of the CDR3 is TGTGCCAGTAGTATTATCCCTGGTGAAAAACTGTTTTTT.

This clone showed up just a few times. The chain has TRBV7-9 and TRBJ2-1; 8 nucleotides agree with TRBD2. This CDR3 region has 16 residues. Germline assignment: CDR1 SEHNR and CDR2 FQNEAQ (reference sequence). V gave up 4 bases and J gave up 2 bases; unmatched junction bases: 7. The CDR3 DNA follows: TGTGCCAGCAGCTCGAGATCGGGGGGGCCCTACAATGAGCAGTTCTTC. Its translation is CASSSRSGGPYNEQFF.

The V call is TRBV4-3, the J call TRBJ1-1, with a weak D call TRBD1 (5 bases). The length of the CDR3 is 16 residues. V was clipped by 1 base and J by 0 bases, with 12 bases between them. CDR1 and CDR2 (germline): LGHNA, YSLEER. The CDR3 region has the DNA TGCGCCAGCAGCCAAGGTGGGGCGCGCATGAACACTGAAGCTTTCTTT. Translation gives CASSQGGARMNTEAFF.

The V call is TRBV19, the J call TRBJ2-4; D may be TRBD2 (5 bases). Germline loops: CDR1 LNHDA, CDR2 SQIVND (reference sequence). CDR3 length equals 16 residues. Trimming removed 2 bases at V and 0 bases at J, with 11 bases between. The DNA of the CDR3 is TGTGCCAGTAGTATATCCGGGGTTGGAGCCAAAAACATTCAGTACTTC. Translating gives CASSISGVGAKNIQYF.

The chain recombines TRBV13 with TRBJ2-2; D is unresolved. Germline CDR1 PRHDT, CDR2 FYEKMQ (reference sequence). The CDR3 totals 19 residues. V lost 0 bases and J 1 base, leaving 18 bases between the germline ends. The CDR3 here is CASSLGLGRIKGNTGELFF. CDR3 in DNA: TGTGCCAGCAGCTTAGGCCTTGGGCGCATTAAAGGGAACACCGGGGAGCTGTTTTTT.

V usage is TRBV27 and J usage is TRBJ2-7; 7 nucleotides agree with TRBD1. This CDR3 is built from 15 residues. Germline V CDR1 and CDR2: MNHEY, SMNVEV (reference sequence). The ends lost 5 bases at V and 3 bases at J; junction bases unmatched: 10. CDR3 protein: CASSLLRQGDYEQYF. Here the CDR3 DNA reads TGTGCCAGCAGTCTTCTCCGACAGGGTGACTACGAGCAGTACTTC.

V usage is TRBV19 and J usage is TRBJ2-7; 9 bases match TRBD1. Per the germline V gene, CDR1 is LNHDA and CDR2 is SQIVND (reference sequence). The CDR3 consists of 15 residues. The junction had 9 bases not matched to a gene; V was cut back by 7 bases and J by 2 bases. CDR3 in amino acids: CASTPQGAGAYEQYF. The CDR3 DNA follows: TGTGCCAGTACACCACAGGGGGCTGGGGCCTACGAGCAGTACTTC.

The chain combines TRBV2 with TRBJ2-1, with TRBD2 matching 10 bases. Germline V gene data show CDR1 as SNHLY and CDR2 as FYNNEI. The length of the CDR3 is 15 residues. V gave up 7 bases and J gave up 5 bases; unmatched junction bases: 8. CDR3 nucleotides: TGTGCCAGCACCGGGACTAGCGCACGGGACAATGAGCAGTTCTTC. Amino acid sequence: CASTGTSARDNEQFF.

This chain connects TRBV5-1 to TRBJ2-2, with D possibly being TRBD2 (6 bases). Germline V gene sequence: CDR1 SGHRS, CDR2 YFSETQ. V dropped 0 bases and J dropped 2 bases, with 11 bases sitting between them. The CDR3 has 16 residues. The CDR3 region has the DNA TGCGCCAGCAGCTTGGGGGACTCGACTAACACCGGGGAGCTGTTTTTT. Protein product: CASSLGDSTNTGELFF.

The chain employs TRBV27 and TRBJ2-2; TRBD2 might be the D (6 bases). CDR1 is MNHEY, CDR2 SMNVEV, per germline (reference sequence). With 6 bases removed from V and 5 bases from J, the gap between germline ends came to 22 bases. The CDR3 runs 17 residues. Here the CDR3 DNA reads TGTGCCAGCAGCGAGGCGGGACTCCTAATGAGGACCGGGGAGCTGTTTTTT. It translates to CASSEAGLLMRTGELFF.

This clone was found once. The rearrangement links TRBV5-1 to TRBJ2-3, with 7 bases identical to TRBD1. V trimming: 3 bases; J trimming: 2 bases; junction bases outside the gene matches: 6. This CDR3 has 15 residues. Germline V gives CDR1 SGHRS, CDR2 YFSETQ. In DNA form, the CDR3 reads TGCGCCAGCAGCTCCTGGACAGGCTACACAGATACGCAGTATTTT. It specifies CASSSWTGYTDTQYF. Complete variable domain (other parts from reference TRBV5-1 and TRBJ2-3): KAGVTQTPRYLIKTRGQQVTLSCSPISGHRSVSWYQQTPGQGLQFLFEYFSETQRNKGNFPGRFSGRQFSNSRSEMNVSTLELGDSALYLCASSSWTGYTDTQYFGPGTRLTVL.

The gene calls are TRBV5-4 and TRBJ2-2, with 9 bases lining up with TRBD1. The CDR3 is made up of 14 amino acids. Germline V CDR1 and CDR2: SGHNT, YYREEE (reference sequence). With V trimmed by 5 bases and J by 5 bases, 4 bases remained unmatched. The DNA of the CDR3 is TGTGCCAGCAGGCCGGGACAGGGAACCGGGGAGCTGTTTTTT. This codes for CASRPGQGTGELFF.

This rearrangement joins TRBV7-3 to TRBJ2-6; D assignment may be TRBD1 or TRBD2 (5 bases each). In germline, CDR1 is SGHTA, CDR2 FQGTGA. Trimming cost V 5 bases and J 0 bases, with 14 bases left between them. The CDR3 spans 17 residues. CDR3 DNA: TGTGCCAGCAGCATACCGGGACGGCTCTCTGGGGCCAACGTCCTGACTTTC. Residues: CASSIPGRLSGANVLTF.

The genes are TRBV5-4 and TRBJ2-7; possible D gene TRBD2, 6 bases. Germline CDR1 is SGHNT and CDR2 is YYREEE (reference sequence). V lost 2 bases to trimming and J lost 4 bases, with 10 bases between them. There are 13 residues in the CDR3. CDR3 residues: CASSFMGRYEQYF. The DNA for the CDR3 is TGTGCCAGCAGCTTCATGGGGAGGTACGAGCAGTACTTC.

This clone was counted once. V is TRBV6-5 and J is TRBJ1-2; weak D call: TRBD1 (6 bases). V lost 6 bases to trimming and J lost 3 bases, with 14 bases between them. The germline CDR1 and CDR2 sequences are MNHEY and SVGAGI. The CDR3 is 14 residues long. The CDR3 bases are TGTGCCAGCAGCCTCCCGGGACAAGACTATGGCTACACCTTC. Its protein product is CASSLPGQDYGYTF.

This clone was observed a few times. The CDR3 sequence: CASSVRDRVTEAFF. Written as DNA, the CDR3 is TGTGCCAGCAGCGTACGGGACAGGGTAACTGAAGCTTTCTTT. The rearrangement uses TRBV9 and TRBJ1-1, with 9 bases aligning to TRBD1. Germline CDR1 reads SGDLS; CDR2 reads YYNGEE. Trimming at V came to 1 base and at J to 5 bases, leaving 3 bases not matched to a gene. This CDR3 has 14 amino acids. The complete variable domain, with remaining parts taken from reference TRBV9 and TRBJ1-1, reads DSGVTQTPKHLITATGQRVTLRCSPRSGDLSVYWYQQSLDQGLQFLIQYYNGEERAKGNILERFSAQQFPDLHSELNLSSLELGDSALYFCASSVRDRVTEAFFGQGTRLTVV.

The chain recombines TRBV28 with TRBJ2-7, with TRBD2 identical over 14 bases. The CDR3 sequence is 15 residues long. Looked up from germline, CDR1 is MDHEN and CDR2 is SYDVKM. V shed 5 bases and J 2 bases; nucleotides not matched to a gene: 2. This chain's CDR3 is CASSGTSGGPYEQYF. The CDR3 nucleotides read TGTGCCAGCAGTGGGACTAGCGGGGGCCCCTACGAGCAGTACTTC. The entire variable domain, with the rest obtained from reference TRBV28 and TRBJ2-7, is as follows: DVKVTQSSRYLVKRTGEKVFLECVQDMDHENMFWYRQDPGLGLRLIYFSYDVKMKEKGDIPEGYSVSREKKERFSLILESASTNQTSMYLCASSGTSGGPYEQYFGPGTRLTVT.

This clone was seen a single time. The chain combines TRBV11-2 with TRBJ1-4; no reliable D call. The V gene lost 2 bases and the J gene lost 6 bases, with 16 bases spanning the gap. The CDR3 is 16 amino acids. The V gene's germline CDR1 is SGHAT and CDR2 FQNNGV. CDR3 in DNA: TGTGCCAGCAGCTTAAGCGCGGCACATAAGGATGAAAAACTGTTTTTT. Amino acids: CASSLSAAHKDEKLFF.

V and J are TRBV18 and TRBJ1-5; tentative D call: TRBD1 (5 bases). Germline CDR1 and CDR2: KGHSH and LQKENI. Trimming removed 2 bases from V and 10 bases from J, with 24 bases in between. This CDR3 has 17 amino acids. The CDR3 sequence is CASSPGIQGRFLQPQHF. The CDR3 DNA reads TGTGCCAGCTCACCAGGTATCCAGGGAAGGTTTCTTCAACCCCAGCATTTT. Variable domain in full (rest from reference TRBV18 and TRBJ1-5): NAGVMQNPRHLVRRRGQEARLRCSPMKGHSHVYWYRQLPEEGLKFMVYLQKENIIDESGMPKERFSAEFPKEGPSILRIQQVVRGDSAAYFCASSPGIQGRFLQPQHFGDGTRLSIL.

This clone was picked up a small number of times. The genes are TRBV6-6 and TRBJ1-2, with D perhaps matching TRBD1 (5 bases). The V end was cut by 7 bases, the J end by 7 bases, with 19 bases between. The CDR3 length is 14 residues. Germline V gives CDR1 MNHNY, CDR2 SVGAGI (reference sequence). In nucleotides, the CDR3 is TGTGCCAGCAATCCAGGGCAGGGCCCTCTTGGCTACACCTTC. Its translation: CASNPGQGPLGYTF.

J is TRBJ2-7 and V is TRBV4-1; the D is unclear. Trimming shortened V by 0 bases and J by 6 bases, and 15 bases separated the two germline ends. CDR3 length equals 15 residues. The germline V gene encodes CDR1 MGHRA and CDR2 YSYEKL. DNA of the CDR3: TGCGCCAGCAGCCAAGAGTGGCAGGATCCTACCGAGCAGTACTTC. Translating it yields CASSQEWQDPTEQYF.

The chain links TRBV7-9 to TRBJ1-2; D may be TRBD1 (5 bases). Germline V gene sequence: CDR1 SEHNR, CDR2 FQNEAQ (reference sequence). The CDR3 is 13 amino acids. Trimming pared 1 base from V and 4 bases from J, leaving 7 bases between. The CDR3 DNA is TGTGCCAGCAGCTTAGGACAGACCTATGGCTACACCTTC. Translation gives CASSLGQTYGYTF.